The rows below give T cell receptor beta chains drawn from one sample of a study of shared clonotypes between healthy human individuals. Assay: immunoSEQ multiplex PCR; the TCRdb copy retains only in-frame clones and omits some. The sample has about 980,000 clones; roughly 72% are singletons. Sequenced input: memory CD4+ T cells sorted from blood. Source of these receptors: a man in his late teens or twenties in good health. Both conserved end residues are part of each CDR3. The D gene is left open where the match is weak. Some rows mark clone size as missing; the rest say once, few, many or name a class of expanded clone.

v_gene	abundance	d_gene	j_gene	CDR3aa	CDR3nt
TRBV2	once	TRBD1	TRBJ2-5	CASREKPGQGKETQYF	TGTGCCAGCAGAGAGAAGCCGGGACAGGGGAAAGAGACCCAGTACTTC
TRBV14	-	-	TRBJ2-7	CASSQVPRGRVGQYF	TGTGCCAGCAGCCAAGTCCCCAGGGGAAGAGTGGGGCAGTACTTC
TRBV2	-	-	TRBJ2-4	CASSDRQIAKNIQYF	TGTGCCAGCAGTGACCGACAGATAGCCAAAAACATTCAGTACTTC
TRBV6-6	many	-	TRBJ2-4	CASSPRGGDKNIQYF	TGTGCCAGCAGCCCGAGGGGGGGGGACAAAAACATTCAGTACTTC
TRBV4-1	-	-	TRBJ1-2	CASSQGQIYGYTF	TGCGCCAGCAGCCAGGGACAAATCTATGGCTACACCTTC
TRBV6-6	-	-	TRBJ1-2	CASSSAPGYGYTF	TGTGCCAGCAGTTCCGCGCCGGGCTATGGCTACACCTTC
TRBV10-1	-	-	TRBJ2-5	CASSESLAVETQYF	TGCGCCAGCAGTGAGTCTCTTGCGGTAGAGACCCAGTACTTC
TRBV7-2	-	-	TRBJ1-2	CASSLTNYGYTF	TGTGCCAGCAGCTTAACAAACTATGGCTACACCTTC
TRBV9	-	TRBD2	TRBJ2-2	CASSVNAAGGYTGELFF	TGTGCCAGCAGCGTAAACGCAGCGGGGGGCTACACCGGGGAGCTGTTTTTT
TRBV16	-	-	TRBJ2-1	CASSRGTFNEQFF	TGTGCCAGCAGTCGCGGGACTTTCAATGAGCAGTTCTTC
TRBV2	-	-	TRBJ2-5	CASSVAGGLETQYF	TGTGCCAGCAGTGTGGCAGGGGGGCTAGAGACCCAGTACTTC
TRBV6-5	-	-	TRBJ2-1	CASSYSGLEQFF	TGTGCCAGCAGTTACTCCGGCCTTGAGCAGTTCTTC
TRBV18	-	TRBD1	TRBJ2-2	CASSPRTGFDTGELFF	TGTGCCAGCTCCCCAAGGACAGGGTTTGACACCGGGGAGCTGTTTTTT
TRBV6-5	-	-	TRBJ2-3	CASTLLGGDTQYF	TGTGCCAGCACGCTGCTAGGAGGAGATACGCAGTATTTT